The 8 T cell receptor beta chains presented below share a single source sample, sequenced in a study of CD8+ T cells in alopecia areata. This sample's treatment: oral pan-JAK inhibitor, 5-10 mg twice daily. The authors extracted RNA and reverse transcribed it into cDNA as the sequencing template. Using immunoSEQ multiplex PCR, the repertoire was profiled, and TCRdb retains in-frame clones only, with some absent. The sample holds 200,000 to 250,000 clones, about 64% seen once. This specimen was CD4+ T cells sorted from blood, taken at week 4, from a patient treated with tofacitinib. These receptors originate from a human donor with alopecia areata.

This rearrangement joins TRBV4-2 to TRBJ1-5; D not resolved. CDR1 LGHNA and CDR2 YNFKEQ come from the germline V gene. The CDR3 is made up of 17 amino acids. The ends were cut back, 0 bases at V and 1 base at J, with 13 bases in the middle. This CDR3 is CASSQDRPSYSNQPQHF. The CDR3 region has the DNA TGTGCCAGCAGCCAAGATCGGCCGAGCTACAGCAATCAGCCCCAGCATTTT.

This clone has just a few counts. This sample includes further DNA sequences coding for the same CDR3. The chain employs TRBV6-5 and TRBJ1-5, with D hard to call. V was pared by 5 bases and J by 6 bases, with 8 bases between. Germline V gene sequence: CDR1 MNHEY, CDR2 SVGAGI. This CDR3 region has 12 residues. The CDR3: CASSGPGQPQHF. As DNA, the CDR3 is TGTGCCAGCAGTGGACCCGGTCAGCCCCAGCATTTT.

This clone showed up just a few times. The chain is built from TRBV29-1 and TRBJ2-7; 12 nucleotides match TRBD1. This CDR3 region has 13 residues. Germline CDR1 reads SQVTM; CDR2 reads ANQGSEA. V shed 4 bases, J shed 6 bases, and the junction held 4 bases outside the gene matches. CDR3 loop: CSVAGTGGGEQYF. As DNA, the CDR3 is TGCAGCGTTGCCGGGACAGGGGGCGGCGAGCAGTACTTC.

The table lists this clone with a few counts. The V gene is TRBV27, the J gene TRBJ1-6; unclear D gene. V gave up 2 bases and J gave up 9 bases, with 8 bases separating them. Per the germline V gene, CDR1 is MNHEY and CDR2 is SMNVEV (reference sequence). CDR3 length: 13 amino acids. This chain's CDR3 is CASSLTQFSPLHF. For the CDR3, the DNA is TGTGCCAGCAGTTTAACACAGTTTTCACCCCTCCACTTT.

There are a few counts of this clone. DNA for the CDR3: TGTGCCAGCGGGGGAAGGGGGAACACTGAAGCTTTCTTT. This sequence encodes CASGGRGNTEAFF. V and J are TRBV5-6 and TRBJ1-1; possibly TRBD1 for D (5 bases). CDR1 is SGHDT and CDR2 is YYEEEE in the germline V gene. The CDR3 length is 13 residues. V lost 7 bases and J 1 base, leaving 11 bases between the germline ends.

This chain connects TRBV30 to TRBJ1-5; D gene unclear. V lost 0 bases and J lost 3, with 9 bases in between. The CDR3 contains 14 residues. CDR1 is GTSNPN, CDR2 SVGIG, per germline (reference sequence). The CDR3 loop is CAWSVHQVNQPQHF. Written as DNA, the CDR3 is TGTGCCTGGAGTGTACACCAGGTCAATCAGCCCCAGCATTTT.

The gene calls are TRBV29-1 and TRBJ1-5; D is possibly TRBD1 (5 bases). The germline gives CDR1 SQVTM, CDR2 ANQGSEA. This CDR3 contains 13 residues. V gave up 4 bases and J gave up 3 bases, with 10 bases separating them. CDR3 DNA: TGCAGCGTTGGCTGGGGGGACAATCAGCCCCAGCATTTT. Translated, it gives CSVGWGDNQPQHF. The full variable domain, with the rest looked up from reference TRBV29-1 and TRBJ1-5, is SAVISQKPSRDICQRGTSLTIQCQVDSQVTMMFWYRQQPGQSLTLIATANQGSEATYESGFVIDKFPISRPNLTFSTLTVSNMSPEDSSIYLCSVGWGDNQPQHFGDGTRLSIL.

The J gene is TRBJ2-5, the V gene TRBV5-4; D remains ambiguous. The ends were cut back, 4 bases at V and 2 bases at J, with 6 bases in the middle. Per germline, CDR1 SGHNT and CDR2 YYREEE (reference sequence). There are 12 residues in the CDR3. The CDR3 coding sequence is TGTGCCAGCAGCCCGTCACAAGAGACCCAGTACTTC. This encodes CASSPSQETQYF.